Shown below are 14 T cell receptor beta chains from a single sample sequenced in a study of blood T cell repertoires in COVID-19. The assay was immunoSEQ multiplex PCR, and TCRdb's table has in-frame clones only and misses some. The sample records 90,000 to 100,000 clones, approximately 80% being singletons. Source material: peripheral blood. These receptors originate from a man between 70 and 80 years old with active or convalescent COVID-19.

This clone was picked up a small number of times. The chain's CDR3 is CAWSVLGARSEAFF. DNA of the CDR3: TGTGCCTGGAGTGTTCTGGGGGCAAGATCTGAAGCTTTCTTT. The V call is TRBV30, the J call TRBJ1-1, with a possible D match to TRBD1 (6 bases). The V end was cut by 0 bases, the J end by 6 bases, with 14 bases between. This CDR3 spans 14 amino acids. Germline V lookup: CDR1 GTSNPN, CDR2 SVGIG (reference sequence). Full variable domain (remainder filled in from reference TRBV30 and TRBJ1-1): SQTIHQWPATLVQPVGSPLSLECTVEGTSNPNLYWYRQAAGRGLQLLFYSVGIGQISSEVPQNLSASRPQDRQFILSSKKLLLSDSGFYLCAWSVLGARSEAFFGQGTRLTVV.

This clone was counted once. The sample has other DNA sequences that encode this CDR3 too. CDR3 coding DNA: TGTGCCAGCAGCTTTGGCGGGGGGGCCGTGGATACGCAGTATTTT. This gives the protein CASSFGGGAVDTQYF. The J gene is TRBJ2-3, the V gene TRBV7-9; 9 bases are shared with TRBD2. Losses at the gene ends were 3 bases for V and 6 bases for J; bases not matched to a gene: 7. Per the germline V gene, CDR1 is SEHNR and CDR2 is FQNEAQ (reference sequence). The CDR3 is 15 residues long.

This clone was seen a handful of times. The chain combines TRBV27 with TRBJ2-1; the match to TRBD1 covers 9 bases. V lost 6 bases and J lost 0; bases outside the gene matches: 12. In germline, CDR1 is MNHEY, CDR2 SMNVEV (reference sequence). This CDR3 region has 18 residues. The CDR3, as DNA: TGTGCCAGCAGAGGGGGGACAGGGAGTATGAGCTCCTACAATGAGCAGTTCTTC. This gives the protein CASRGGTGSMSSYNEQFF.

The V gene is TRBV18, the J gene TRBJ1-5; TRBD1 aligns across 7 bases. V lost 5 bases and J lost 2; bases outside the gene matches: 9. The CDR3 is 16 amino acids. CDR1 is KGHSH and CDR2 is LQKENI in the germline V gene. The CDR3 DNA reads TGTGCCAGCTCATCAATTCAGGGGGGCGGCAATCAGCCCCAGCATTTT. Amino acids: CASSSIQGGGNQPQHF.

Ten or more counts support this clone. J is TRBJ1-5 and V is TRBV4-1, with D maybe TRBD1 (6 bases). Germline CDR1 MGHRA, CDR2 YSYEKL. V was trimmed by 0 bases and J by 0 bases, leaving 9 bases between them. This CDR3 contains 16 residues. CDR3 region: CASSQEGGGSNQPQHF. CDR3 sequence (DNA): TGCGCCAGCAGCCAAGAAGGGGGGGGTAGCAATCAGCCCCAGCATTTT.

The V gene is TRBV5-4, the J gene TRBJ2-7; TRBD1 matches 10 bases. The germline V gene has CDR1 SGHNT and CDR2 YYREEE (reference sequence). This CDR3 region has 16 residues. Trimming at V came to 0 bases and at J to 3 bases, leaving 6 bases not matched to a gene. CDR3 sequence (DNA): TGTGCCAGCAGCTTGGGGGGGACAGGGGCCCTCTACGAGCAGTACTTC. It specifies CASSLGGTGALYEQYF.

V usage is TRBV27 and J usage is TRBJ2-7; TRBD2 matches 8 bases. Germline V CDR1 and CDR2: MNHEY, SMNVEV (reference sequence). CDR3 length: 15 amino acids. The V gene end was trimmed by 3 bases and the J gene end by 3 bases; junction bases not matched to a gene: 7. The chain's CDR3 is CASSFRAGGYYEQYF. The CDR3 coding sequence is TGTGCCAGCAGTTTCCGGGCGGGGGGTTACTACGAGCAGTACTTC.

V usage is TRBV5-1 and J usage is TRBJ1-1; D might be TRBD1 (6 bases). This CDR3 region has 13 residues. Germline V gene lookup returns CDR1 SGHRS and CDR2 YFSETQ. The ends were cut back, 3 bases at V and 6 bases at J, with 12 bases in the middle. CDR3 sequence reads: CASSSLGGPEAFF. The CDR3 DNA is TGCGCCAGCAGCTCCCTGGGGGGGCCTGAAGCTTTCTTT.

V and J are TRBV5-1 and TRBJ2-2; TRBD1 matches at 9 bases. After removal of 5 bases from V and 7 bases from J, the junction contained 9 bases not matched to a gene. From germline, CDR1 is SGHRS and CDR2 YFSETQ. The CDR3 has 15 residues. The CDR3 reads CASSTGTGTGGELFF. CDR3 DNA: TGCGCCAGCAGTACCGGGACAGGGACGGGCGGGGAGCTGTTTTTT.

The rearrangement joins TRBV19 to TRBJ1-5; TRBD1 might be the D (6 bases). V was clipped by 1 base and J by 6 bases, with 13 bases between them. The length of the CDR3 is 15 residues. The V gene's germline CDR1 is LNHDA and CDR2 SQIVND (reference sequence). The CDR3 is CASSIVGQTGQPQHF. As DNA, the CDR3 is TGTGCCAGTAGTATAGTCGGACAGACCGGTCAGCCCCAGCATTTT.

The chain carries TRBV7-9 and TRBJ2-2, with 9 positions matching TRBD1. This CDR3 contains 15 residues. The germline V gene encodes CDR1 SEHNR and CDR2 FQNEAQ (reference sequence). The trim removed 4 bases at V and 7 bases at J, leaving 7 bases unmatched. CDR3 sequence reads: CASSSITTGGGELFF. CDR3 in DNA: TGTGCCAGCAGCTCAATAACGACAGGGGGCGGGGAGCTGTTTTTT. Full variable domain (missing parts from reference TRBV7-9 and TRBJ2-2): DTGVSQNPRHKITKRGQNVTFRCDPISEHNRLYWYRQTLGQGPEFLTYFQNEAQLEKSRLLSDRFSAERPKGSFSTLEIQRTEQGDSAMYLCASSSITTGGGELFFGEGSRLTVL.

This chain joins TRBV6-1 and TRBJ2-2; D is uncertain. The germline V gene has CDR1 MNHNS and CDR2 SASEGT. This CDR3 has 13 residues. Trimming removed 3 bases from V and 2 bases from J, with 4 bases in between. This CDR3 is CASSDRNTGELFF. The CDR3 region has the DNA TGTGCCAGCAGTGATAGAAACACCGGGGAGCTGTTTTTT.

The chain recombines TRBV4-2 with TRBJ2-3; perhaps TRBD2 as D (5 bases). Germline V CDR1 and CDR2: LGHNA, YNFKEQ. The V end lost 0 bases, the J end lost 8 bases, and 12 bases lay between the germline ends. This CDR3 spans 14 amino acids. CDR3 amino acids: CASSQDGTGLTQYF. DNA for the CDR3: TGTGCCAGCAGCCAAGATGGCACCGGACTTACGCAGTATTTT.

The chain joins TRBV29-1 to TRBJ2-7; no clear D. Trimming shortened V by 4 bases and J by 4 bases, and 8 bases separated the two germline ends. The CDR3 is made up of 11 amino acids. From germline, CDR1 is SQVTM and CDR2 ANQGSEA. CDR3 protein: CSVGNRYEQYF. CDR3 DNA sequence: TGCAGCGTTGGAAACAGATACGAGCAGTACTTC.